This TCR beta chain was recovered during a study of control samples from healthy donors and cancer patients. Sequenced by immunoSEQ multiplex PCR; TCRdb stores in-frame clones only, minus some. The sample records around 89,000 clones, around 82% being singletons. Germline loops: CDR1 SGHVS, CDR2 FQNEAQ. The CDR3 has 15 residues. The trim removed 5 bases at V and 4 bases at J, leaving 7 bases unmatched. This TCR came from an older woman in good health. The sample comprised blood. This chain joins TRBV7-8 and TRBJ2-7; 11 bases agree with TRBD2. CDR3 sequence (DNA): TGTGCCAGCAGCCCGAGAGGGACTAGCGGATACGAGCAGTACTTC. Protein sequence: CASSPRGTSGYEQYF.